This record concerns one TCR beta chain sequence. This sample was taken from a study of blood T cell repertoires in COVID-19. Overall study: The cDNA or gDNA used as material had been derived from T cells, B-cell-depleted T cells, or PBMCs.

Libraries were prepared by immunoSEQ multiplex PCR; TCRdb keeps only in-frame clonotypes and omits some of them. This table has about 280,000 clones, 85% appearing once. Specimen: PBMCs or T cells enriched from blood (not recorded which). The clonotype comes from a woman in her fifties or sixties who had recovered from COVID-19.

The CDR3 sequence is CASSLYQGGELFF. In nucleotides, the CDR3 is TGCGCCAGCAGCTTGTATCAGGGCGGGGAGCTGTTTTTT. The rearrangement uses TRBV5-1 and TRBJ2-2; perhaps TRBD1 as D (5 bases). CDR1 and CDR2 (germline): SGHRS, YFSETQ. The CDR3 totals 13 residues. Trimming cost V 1 base and J 7 bases, with 8 bases left between them.